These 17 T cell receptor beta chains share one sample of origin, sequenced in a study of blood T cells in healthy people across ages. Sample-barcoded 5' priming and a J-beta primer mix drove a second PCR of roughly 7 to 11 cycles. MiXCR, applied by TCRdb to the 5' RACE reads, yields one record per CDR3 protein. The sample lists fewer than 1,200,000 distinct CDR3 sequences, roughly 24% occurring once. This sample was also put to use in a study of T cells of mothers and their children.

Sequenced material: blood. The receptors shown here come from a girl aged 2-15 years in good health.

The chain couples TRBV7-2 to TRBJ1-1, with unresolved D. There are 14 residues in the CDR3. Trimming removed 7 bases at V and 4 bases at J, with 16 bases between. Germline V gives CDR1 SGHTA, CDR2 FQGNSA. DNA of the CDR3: TGTGCCAGCAACTTGACTTTTACGACCACTGAAGCTTTCTTT. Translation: CASNLTFTTTEAFF.

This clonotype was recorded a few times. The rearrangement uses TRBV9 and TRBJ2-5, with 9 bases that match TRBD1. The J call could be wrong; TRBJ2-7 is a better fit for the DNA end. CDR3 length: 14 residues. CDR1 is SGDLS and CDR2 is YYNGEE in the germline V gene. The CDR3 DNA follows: TGTGCCAGCAGCTCTTCCGGGACAGGGAACGAGCAGTACTTC. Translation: CASSSSGTGNEQYF.

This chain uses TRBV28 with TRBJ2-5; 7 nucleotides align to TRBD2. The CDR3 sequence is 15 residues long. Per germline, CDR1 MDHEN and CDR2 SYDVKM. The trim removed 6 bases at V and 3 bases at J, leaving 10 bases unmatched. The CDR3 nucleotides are TGTGCCAGCAGACCTCATGGGACTACCGAAGAGACCCAGTACTTC. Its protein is CASRPHGTTEETQYF.

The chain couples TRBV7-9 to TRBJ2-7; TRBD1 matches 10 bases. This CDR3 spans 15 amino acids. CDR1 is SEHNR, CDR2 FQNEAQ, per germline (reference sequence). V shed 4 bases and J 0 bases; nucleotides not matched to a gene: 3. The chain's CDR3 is CASSSRTGGSYEQYF. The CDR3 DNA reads TGTGCCAGCAGCTCCCGGACAGGGGGCTCCTACGAGCAGTACTTC.

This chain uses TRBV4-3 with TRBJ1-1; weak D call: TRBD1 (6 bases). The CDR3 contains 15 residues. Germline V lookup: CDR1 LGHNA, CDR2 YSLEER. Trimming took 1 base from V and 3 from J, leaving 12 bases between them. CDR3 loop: CASSQGLGGHTEAFF. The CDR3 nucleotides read TGCGCCAGCAGCCAAGGTTTAGGGGGTCACACTGAAGCTTTCTTT.

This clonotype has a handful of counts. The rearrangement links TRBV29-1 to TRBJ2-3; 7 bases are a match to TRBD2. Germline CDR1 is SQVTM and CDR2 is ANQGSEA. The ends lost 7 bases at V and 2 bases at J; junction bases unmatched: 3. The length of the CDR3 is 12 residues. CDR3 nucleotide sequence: TGCAGCGCCGAGCGGGACACAGATACGCAGTATTTT. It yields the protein CSAERDTDTQYF.

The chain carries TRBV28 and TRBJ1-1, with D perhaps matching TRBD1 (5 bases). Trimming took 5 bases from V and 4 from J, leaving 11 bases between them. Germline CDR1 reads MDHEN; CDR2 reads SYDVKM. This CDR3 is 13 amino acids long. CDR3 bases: TGTGCCAGCAGTACGTTGAGGGGCACTGAAGCTTTCTTT. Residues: CASSTLRGTEAFF.

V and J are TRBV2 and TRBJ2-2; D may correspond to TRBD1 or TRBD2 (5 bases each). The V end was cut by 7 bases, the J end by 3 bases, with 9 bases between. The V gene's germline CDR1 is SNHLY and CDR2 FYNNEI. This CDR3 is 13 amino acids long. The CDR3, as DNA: TGTGCCAGCAATGGGGGATACACCGGGGAGCTGTTTTTT. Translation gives CASNGGYTGELFF.

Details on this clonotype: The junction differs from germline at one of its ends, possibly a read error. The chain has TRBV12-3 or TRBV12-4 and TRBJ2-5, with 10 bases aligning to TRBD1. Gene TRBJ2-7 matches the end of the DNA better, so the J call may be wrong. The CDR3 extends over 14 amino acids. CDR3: CATSPFGQGGEQYF. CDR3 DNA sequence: TGTGCCACCAGTCCCTTCGGACAGGGGGGCGAGCAGTACTTC.

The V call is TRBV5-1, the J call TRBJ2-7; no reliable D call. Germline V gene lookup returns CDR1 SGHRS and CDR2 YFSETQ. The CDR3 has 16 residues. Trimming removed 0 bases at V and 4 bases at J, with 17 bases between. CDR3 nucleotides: TGCGCCAGCAGCTTGGCCGTACCAGGCTCCGAATACGAGCAGTACTTC. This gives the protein CASSLAVPGSEYEQYF.

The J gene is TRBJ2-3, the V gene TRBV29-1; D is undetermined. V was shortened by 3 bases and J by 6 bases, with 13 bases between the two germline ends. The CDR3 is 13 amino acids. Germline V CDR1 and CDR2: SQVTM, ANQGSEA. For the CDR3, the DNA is TGCAGCGTTGATCAGGTGGGCGTGGATACGCAGTATTTT. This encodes CSVDQVGVDTQYF.

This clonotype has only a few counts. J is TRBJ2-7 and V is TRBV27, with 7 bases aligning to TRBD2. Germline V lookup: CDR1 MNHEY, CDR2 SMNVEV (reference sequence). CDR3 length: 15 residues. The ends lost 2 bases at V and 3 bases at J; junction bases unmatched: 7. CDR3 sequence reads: CASSLRRESFYEQYF. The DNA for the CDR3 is TGTGCCAGCAGTTTAAGGCGGGAGAGCTTCTACGAGCAGTACTTC.

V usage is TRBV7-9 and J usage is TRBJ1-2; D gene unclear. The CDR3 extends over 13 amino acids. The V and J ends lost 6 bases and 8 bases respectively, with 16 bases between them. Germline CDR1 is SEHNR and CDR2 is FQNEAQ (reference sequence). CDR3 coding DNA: TGTGCCAGCAGTTTCAGAGAAACTTGGGGCTACACCTTC. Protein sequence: CASSFRETWGYTF.

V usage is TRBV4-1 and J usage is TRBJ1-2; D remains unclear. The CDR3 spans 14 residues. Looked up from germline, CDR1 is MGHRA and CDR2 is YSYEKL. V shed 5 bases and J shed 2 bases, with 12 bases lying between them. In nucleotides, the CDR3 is TGCGCCAGCAGCGATATCCTGAGGAACTATGGCTACACCTTC. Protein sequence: CASSDILRNYGYTF.

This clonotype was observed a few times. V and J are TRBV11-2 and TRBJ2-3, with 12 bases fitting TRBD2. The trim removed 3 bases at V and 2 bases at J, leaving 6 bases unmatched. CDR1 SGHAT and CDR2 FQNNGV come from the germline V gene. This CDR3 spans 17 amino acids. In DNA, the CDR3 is TGTGCCAGCAGCTTGGTCCTAGCGGGAGGGAACACAGATACGCAGTATTTT. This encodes CASSLVLAGGNTDTQYF.

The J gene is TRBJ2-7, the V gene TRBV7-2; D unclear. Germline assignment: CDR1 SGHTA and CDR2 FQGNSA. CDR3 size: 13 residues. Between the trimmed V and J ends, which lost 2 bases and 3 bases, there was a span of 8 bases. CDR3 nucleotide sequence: TGTGCCAGCAGCTTATTCCCAAACTACGAGCAGTACTTC. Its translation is CASSLFPNYEQYF.

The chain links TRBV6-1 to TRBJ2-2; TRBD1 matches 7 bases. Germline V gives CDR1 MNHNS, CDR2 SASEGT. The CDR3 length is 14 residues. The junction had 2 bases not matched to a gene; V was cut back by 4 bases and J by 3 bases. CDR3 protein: CASSATGDTGELFF. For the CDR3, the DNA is TGTGCCAGCAGTGCCACAGGGGACACCGGGGAGCTGTTTTTT.